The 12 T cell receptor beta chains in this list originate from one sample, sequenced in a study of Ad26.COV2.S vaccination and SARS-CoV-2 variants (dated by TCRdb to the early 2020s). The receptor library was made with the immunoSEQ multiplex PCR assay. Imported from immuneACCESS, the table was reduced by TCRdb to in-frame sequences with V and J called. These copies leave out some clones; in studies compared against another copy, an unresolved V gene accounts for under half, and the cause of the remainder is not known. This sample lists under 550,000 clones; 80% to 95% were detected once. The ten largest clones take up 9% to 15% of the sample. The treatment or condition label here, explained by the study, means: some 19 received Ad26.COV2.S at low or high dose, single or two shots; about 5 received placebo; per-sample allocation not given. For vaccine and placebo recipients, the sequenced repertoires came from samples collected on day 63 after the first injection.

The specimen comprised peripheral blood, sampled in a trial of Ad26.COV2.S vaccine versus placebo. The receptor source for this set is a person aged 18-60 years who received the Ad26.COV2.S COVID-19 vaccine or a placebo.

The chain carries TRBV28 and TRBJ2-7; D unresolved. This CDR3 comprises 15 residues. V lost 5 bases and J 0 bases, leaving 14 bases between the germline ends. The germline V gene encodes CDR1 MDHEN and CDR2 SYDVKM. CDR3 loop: CASSGLAPSSYEQYF. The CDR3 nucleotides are TGTGCCAGCAGTGGCCTCGCGCCCAGCTCCTACGAGCAGTACTTC.

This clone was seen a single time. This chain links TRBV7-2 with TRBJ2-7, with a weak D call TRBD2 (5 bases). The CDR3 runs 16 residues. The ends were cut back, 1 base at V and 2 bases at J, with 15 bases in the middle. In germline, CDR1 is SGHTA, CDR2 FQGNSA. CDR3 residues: CASSLDPWRATYEQYF. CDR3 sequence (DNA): TGTGCCAGCAGCTTAGATCCCTGGCGGGCAACCTACGAGCAGTACTTC.

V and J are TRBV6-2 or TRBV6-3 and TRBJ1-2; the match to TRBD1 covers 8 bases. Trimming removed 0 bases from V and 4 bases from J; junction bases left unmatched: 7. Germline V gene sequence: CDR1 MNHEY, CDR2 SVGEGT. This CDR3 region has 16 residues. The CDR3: CASSYSTGALLYGYTF. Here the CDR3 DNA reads TGTGCCAGCAGTTACTCGACAGGGGCTCTCCTCTATGGCTACACCTTC.

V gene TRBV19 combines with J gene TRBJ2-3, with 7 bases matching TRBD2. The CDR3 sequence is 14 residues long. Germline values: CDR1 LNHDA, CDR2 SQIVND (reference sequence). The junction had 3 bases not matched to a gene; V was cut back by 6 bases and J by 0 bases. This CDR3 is CASRTSLSTDTQYF. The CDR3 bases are TGTGCCAGTAGGACTAGCTTGAGCACAGATACGCAGTATTTT.

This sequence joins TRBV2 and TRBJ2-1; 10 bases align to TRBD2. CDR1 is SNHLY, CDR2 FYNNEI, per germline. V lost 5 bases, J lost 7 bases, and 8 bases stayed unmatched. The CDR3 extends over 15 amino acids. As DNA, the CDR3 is TGTGCCAGCAGTCCCCAGGGACTAGCGATTAATGAGCAGTTCTTC. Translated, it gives CASSPQGLAINEQFF.

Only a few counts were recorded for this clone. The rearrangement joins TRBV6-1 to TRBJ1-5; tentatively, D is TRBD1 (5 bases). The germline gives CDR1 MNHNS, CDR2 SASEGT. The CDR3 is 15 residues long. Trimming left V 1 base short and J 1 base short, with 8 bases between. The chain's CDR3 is CASSEEQASNQPQHF. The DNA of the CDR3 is TGTGCCAGCAGTGAAGAACAGGCCAGCAATCAGCCCCAGCATTTT.

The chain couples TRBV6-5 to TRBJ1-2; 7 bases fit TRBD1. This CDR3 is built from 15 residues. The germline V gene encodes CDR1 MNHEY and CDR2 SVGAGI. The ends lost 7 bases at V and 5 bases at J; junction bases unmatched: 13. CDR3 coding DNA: TGTGCCAGCACTGCCCCAGCCGAGGGGGCTTATGGCTACACCTTC. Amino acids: CASTAPAEGAYGYTF.

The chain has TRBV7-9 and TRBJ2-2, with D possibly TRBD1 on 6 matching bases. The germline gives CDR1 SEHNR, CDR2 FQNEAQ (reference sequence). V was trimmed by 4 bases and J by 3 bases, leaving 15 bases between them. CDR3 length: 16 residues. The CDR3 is CASSSGQTTDTGELFF. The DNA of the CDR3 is TGTGCCAGCAGCTCCGGACAGACGACCGACACCGGGGAGCTGTTTTTT. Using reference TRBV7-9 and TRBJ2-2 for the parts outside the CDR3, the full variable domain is DTGVSQNPRHKITKRGQNVTFRCDPISEHNRLYWYRQTLGQGPEFLTYFQNEAQLEKSRLLSDRFSAERPKGSFSTLEIQRTEQGDSAMYLCASSSGQTTDTGELFFGEGSRLTVL.

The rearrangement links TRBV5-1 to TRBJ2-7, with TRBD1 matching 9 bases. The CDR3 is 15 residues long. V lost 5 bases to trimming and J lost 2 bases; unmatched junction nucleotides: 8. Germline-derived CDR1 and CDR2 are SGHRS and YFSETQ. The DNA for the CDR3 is TGCGCCAGCAGTTTCACAGGGGGCTCGACCTACGAGCAGTACTTC. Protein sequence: CASSFTGGSTYEQYF.

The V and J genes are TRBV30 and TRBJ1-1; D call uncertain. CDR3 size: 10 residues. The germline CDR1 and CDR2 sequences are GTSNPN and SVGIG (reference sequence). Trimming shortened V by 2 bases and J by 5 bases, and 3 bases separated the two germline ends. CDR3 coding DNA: TGTGCCTGGAGTAATACTGAAGCTTTCTTT. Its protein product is CAWSNTEAFF.

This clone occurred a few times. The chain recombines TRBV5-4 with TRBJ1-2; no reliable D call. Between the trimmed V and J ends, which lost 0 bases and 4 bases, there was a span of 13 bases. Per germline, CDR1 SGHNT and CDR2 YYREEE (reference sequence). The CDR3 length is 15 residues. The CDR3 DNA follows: TGTGCCAGCAGCTTGGCACCTCTCCAGTTCTATGGCTACACCTTC. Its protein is CASSLAPLQFYGYTF.

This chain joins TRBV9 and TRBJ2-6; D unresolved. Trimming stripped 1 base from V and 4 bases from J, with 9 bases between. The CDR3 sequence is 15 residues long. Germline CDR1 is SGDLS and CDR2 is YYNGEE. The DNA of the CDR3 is TGTGCCAGCAGCGTATTAGGATCGGGGGCCAACGTCCTGACTTTC. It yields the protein CASSVLGSGANVLTF.